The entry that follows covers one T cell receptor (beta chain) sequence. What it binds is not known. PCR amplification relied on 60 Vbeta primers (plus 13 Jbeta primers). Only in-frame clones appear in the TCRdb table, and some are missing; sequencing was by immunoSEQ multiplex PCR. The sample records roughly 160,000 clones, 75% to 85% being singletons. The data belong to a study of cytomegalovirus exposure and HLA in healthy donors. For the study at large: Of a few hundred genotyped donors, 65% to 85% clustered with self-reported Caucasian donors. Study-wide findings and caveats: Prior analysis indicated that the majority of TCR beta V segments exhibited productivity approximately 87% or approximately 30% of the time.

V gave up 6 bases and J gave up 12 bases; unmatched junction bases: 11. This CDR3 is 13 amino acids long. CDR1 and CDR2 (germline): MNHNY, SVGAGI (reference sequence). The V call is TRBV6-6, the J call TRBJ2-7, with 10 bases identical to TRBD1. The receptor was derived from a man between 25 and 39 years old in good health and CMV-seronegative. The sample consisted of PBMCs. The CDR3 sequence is CASSPPGTGVWYF. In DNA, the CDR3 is TGTGCCAGCAGCCCCCCGGGGACAGGGGTCTGGTACTTC.